A selection of T cell receptor beta chains follows, all from one sample in a study of blood T cell repertoires in COVID-19. Some clones are missing from TCRdb's copy, which holds only in-frame ones; the method was immunoSEQ multiplex PCR. The sample includes fewer than 200,000 clones, roughly 76% seen only once; the top ten take 9.5% to 12%. Sequenced material: peripheral blood. These receptors all come from a middle-aged woman with COVID-19, enrolled during active disease. Both conserved end residues are part of each CDR3. The D gene is left open where the match is weak. Clone size is not always given. Where it is, it says once, few, many or a class for expanded clones.

>NA|TRBD1|TRBV5-4|TRBJ2-3
CASSTLRGPGTDTQYF
TGTGCCAGCAGCACCCTCAGGGGGCCGGGCACAGATACGCAGTATTTT
>NA|NA|TRBV18|TRBJ2-2
CASSPPGAEGGELFF
TGTGCCAGCTCACCACCGGGAGCGGAGGGCGGGGAGCTGTTTTTT
>NA|NA|TRBV28|TRBJ1-4
CASRQSAAGAEKLFF
TGTGCCAGCAGGCAAAGTGCGGCCGGCGCGGAAAAACTGTTTTTT
>NA|TRBD2|TRBV24-1|TRBJ2-3
CATSDPGEKAGGPLDTQYF
TGTGCCACCAGTGATCCCGGTGAAAAAGCGGGAGGGCCTTTGGATACGCAGTATTTT
>NA|TRBD2|TRBV7-3|TRBJ2-3
CASSQAGGLTDTQYF
TGTGCCAGCAGCCAAGCGGGGGGACTCACAGATACGCAGTATTTT
>NA|TRBD1|TRBV7-9|TRBJ1-2
CASSTGQGVAGYTF
TGTGCCAGCAGCACTGGACAGGGTGTGGCTGGCTACACCTTC
>NA|TRBD1|TRBV10-3|TRBJ2-7
CAISDDRGEQYF
TGTGCCATCAGTGATGACAGGGGCGAGCAGTACTTC
>NA|NA|TRBV12-5|TRBJ1-1
CASVGGVIRNTEAFF
TGTGCTAGTGTAGGAGGGGTTATTCGAAACACTGAAGCTTTCTTT
>NA|TRBD1|TRBV28|TRBJ1-1
CASSLWAQGASRLNTEAFF
TGTGCCAGCAGTTTGTGGGCACAGGGGGCCTCTCGATTGAACACTGAAGCTTTCTTT
>NA|NA|TRBV30|TRBJ2-1
CAWSRYRSSYNEQFF
TGTGCCTGGAGTAGGTACCGGAGCTCCTACAATGAGCAGTTCTTC
>NA|NA|TRBV10-3|TRBJ2-5
CAISGTVGGETQYF
TGTGCCATCAGTGGGACCGTCGGGGGAGAGACCCAGTACTTC
>once|TRBD2|TRBV28|TRBJ2-1
CGVGEGIYNEQFF
TGTGGCGTTGGGGAGGGGATATACAATGAGCAGTTCTTC
>NA|NA|TRBV7-9|TRBJ1-5
CASSHIGDNQPQHF
TGTGCCAGCAGCCACATCGGAGACAATCAGCCCCAGCATTTT
>NA|TRBD2|TRBV29-1|TRBJ2-7
CSPGGRDYSYEQYF
TGCAGCCCTGGAGGCCGGGACTATTCCTACGAGCAGTACTTC
>NA|NA|TRBV6-6|TRBJ2-4
CASRGLENIQYF
TGTGCCAGCCGTGGGCTCGAAAACATTCAGTACTTC
>NA|TRBD2|TRBV9|TRBJ2-1
CASSVGGGSSYNEQFF
TGTGCCAGCAGCGTAGGAGGCGGGAGCTCCTACAATGAGCAGTTCTTC
>NA|TRBD2|TRBV5-4|TRBJ2-5
CASSPRTSGGRETQYF
TGTGCCAGCAGCCCCCGGACTAGCGGGGGGCGGGAGACCCAGTACTTC
>NA|TRBD1|TRBV3-1/TRBV3-2|TRBJ1-5
CASSQQTGAGQPQHF
TGTGCCAGCAGCCAACAGACAGGGGCGGGTCAGCCCCAGCATTTT
>once|TRBD1|TRBV11-2|TRBJ2-7
CASSLRGQGDEQYF
TGTGCCAGCAGCTTACGAGGCCAGGGGGACGAGCAGTACTTC
>NA|NA|TRBV28|TRBJ1-2
CASSFQQGLVYGYTF
TGTGCCAGCAGTTTCCAACAGGGATTGGTGTATGGCTACACCTTC
>NA|TRBD1|TRBV30|TRBJ1-2
CAWRDRGLNYGYTF
TGTGCCTGGAGGGACAGGGGCCTTAACTATGGCTACACCTTC
>NA|NA|TRBV14|TRBJ2-5
CASSQPLSRDQETQYF
TGTGCCAGCAGCCAGCCCCTTTCGCGGGATCAAGAGACCCAGTACTTC
>once|TRBD1|TRBV10-3|TRBJ2-1
CAISEPTGVSYNEQFF
TGTGCCATCAGTGAGCCGACAGGGGTGAGCTACAATGAGCAGTTCTTC
>NA|NA|TRBV5-1|TRBJ2-5
CASSLQGFQETQYF
TGCGCCAGCAGCTTACAGGGCTTCCAAGAGACCCAGTACTTC
>NA|TRBD2|TRBV18|TRBJ2-1
CASSPPTSGFDEQFF
TGTGCCAGCTCACCACCCACTAGCGGGTTCGATGAGCAGTTCTTC
>NA|TRBD2|TRBV25-1|TRBJ2-1
CASSETRTSGSNEQFF
TGTGCCAGCAGTGAGACACGTACTAGCGGGAGTAATGAGCAGTTCTTC
>many|TRBD2|TRBV4-2|TRBJ2-3
CASSQGGVAGDTQYF
TGTGCCAGCAGCCAAGGGGGGGTAGCGGGAGATACGCAGTATTTT
>few|TRBD1|TRBV2|TRBJ1-1
CASRPQGIWNTEAFF
TGTGCCAGCAGACCACAGGGGATCTGGAACACTGAAGCTTTCTTT